This TCR beta chain derives from a study of blood T cell repertoires in COVID-19 (dated by TCRdb to the early 2020s). For the study in its entirety: Collaborator samples came from the United States, Italy and Spain and covered acute and convalescent phases of COVID-19. The prospective study material was composed of cDNA or gDNA derived from T cells, B-cell-depleted T cells, or PBMCs. The dataset comprised deeply sampled blood TCRbeta repertoires from subjects exposed to, actively infected with, or recovered from COVID-19. The repertoires were released in a freely available public database meant as a resource for research on the immune response to SARS-CoV-2. The samples were drawn from the first 160 participants of the ongoing ImmuneRACE study and from over a thousand subjects provided by 6 global collaborators. The sample metadata nearly always contained a de-identified subject ID, COVID-19 status, age in years and sex. Where available, HLA class I and class II types were obtained from metadata supplied by the sample provider rather than from assay-based typing.

What the authors observed across the whole study: How much clinical and demographic metadata was included differed by source and by participant, and the metadata was provided uncurated.

CDR1 and CDR2 (SEHNR, FQNEAQ) derive from the germline V gene (reference sequence). Taken from cysteine to phenylalanine, the CDR3 has 14 residues. Only CDR3 DNA remains: 42 bases, in frame from the first base. Deletion took 5 bases off V and 7 bases off J, with a span of 12 bases between the germline ends. For this clone: Its antigen remains undetermined. The record has no base qualities; no much larger clone is one base away.

In the prospective study, participants were roughly 18 to 95 years old, resided in about 25 geographic areas of the United States, and were enrolled through a virtual design. In the prospective study, participants were assigned to cohorts based on the clinical history participants reported in a screening survey and a study questionnaire. Recovered participants in ImmuneRACE Cohort 3 were defined as having two consecutive negative NP/OP PCR tests, clearance from a healthcare professional, or resolution of symptoms. Mobile phlebotomists in the prospective study collected whole blood, serum and a nasopharyngeal or oropharyngeal swab from every participant. Over a roughly 2-month period, participants in the prospective study had the option of providing additional blood draws and questionnaires. Before DNA extraction, blood samples from the prospective study were shipped at room temperature or frozen.

TCRbeta CDR3 regions were amplified from genomic DNA by means of the immunoSEQ Assay, a bias-controlled multiplex PCR. In the paper's pipeline: The number of nucleated cells in each sample was estimated from the amplification of reference gene primers within the assay. To quantify the absolute abundance of each unique TCRbeta CDR3 rearrangement, sequence reads were collapsed and filtered. For each sample, productive Simpson clonality was calculated as the square root of Simpson's diversity index across productive rearrangements. TCRdb retrieved this table from immuneACCESS and kept in-frame rearrangements only. Not all clones are present; in checked studies, unresolved V genes account for under half, and no reason is known for the remainder. That table is the source of V, J and clone size, and D and trimming were worked out from the DNA. Across this sample there are a few hundred thousand clones, with roughly 87% seen only once. The ten largest clonotypes hold roughly 5.1% of the sample.

The origin of this receptor is a woman aged 45-65 years who had recovered from COVID-19. In this chain, TRBV7-9 is recombined with TRBJ1-6; 6 matching bases give a weak D call of TRBD1. Sequenced input: PBMCs or T cells enriched from blood (not recorded which). The encoded CDR3 is CASSLDSQNSPLHF. Here is the DNA: TGTGCCAGCAGCCTGGACAGCCAAAATTCACCCCTCCACTTT.